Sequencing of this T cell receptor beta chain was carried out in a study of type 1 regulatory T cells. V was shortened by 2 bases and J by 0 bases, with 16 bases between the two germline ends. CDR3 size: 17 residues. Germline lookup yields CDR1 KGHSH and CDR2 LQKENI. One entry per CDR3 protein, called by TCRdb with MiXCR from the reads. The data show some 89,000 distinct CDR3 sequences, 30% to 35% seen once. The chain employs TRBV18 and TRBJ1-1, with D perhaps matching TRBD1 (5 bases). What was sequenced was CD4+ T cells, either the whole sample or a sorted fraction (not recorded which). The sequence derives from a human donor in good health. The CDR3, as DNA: TGTGCCAGCTCACCAAACACCCTAAGGGGCATGAACACTGAAGCTTTCTTT. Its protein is CASSPNTLRGMNTEAFF.